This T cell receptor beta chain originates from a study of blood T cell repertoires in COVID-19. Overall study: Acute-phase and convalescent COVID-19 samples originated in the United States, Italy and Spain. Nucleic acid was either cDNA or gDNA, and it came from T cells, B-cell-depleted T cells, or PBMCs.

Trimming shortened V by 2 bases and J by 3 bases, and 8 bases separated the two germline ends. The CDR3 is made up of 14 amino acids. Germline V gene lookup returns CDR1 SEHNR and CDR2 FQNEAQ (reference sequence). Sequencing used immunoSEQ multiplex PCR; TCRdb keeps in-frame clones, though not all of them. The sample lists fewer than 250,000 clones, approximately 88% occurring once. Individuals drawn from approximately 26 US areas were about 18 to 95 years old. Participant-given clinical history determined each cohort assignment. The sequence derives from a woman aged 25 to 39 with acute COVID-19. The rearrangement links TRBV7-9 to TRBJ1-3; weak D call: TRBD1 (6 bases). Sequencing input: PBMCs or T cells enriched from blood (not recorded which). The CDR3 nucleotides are TGTGCCAGCAGCTTACAGGGGTATGGAAACACCATATATTTT. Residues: CASSLQGYGNTIYF.